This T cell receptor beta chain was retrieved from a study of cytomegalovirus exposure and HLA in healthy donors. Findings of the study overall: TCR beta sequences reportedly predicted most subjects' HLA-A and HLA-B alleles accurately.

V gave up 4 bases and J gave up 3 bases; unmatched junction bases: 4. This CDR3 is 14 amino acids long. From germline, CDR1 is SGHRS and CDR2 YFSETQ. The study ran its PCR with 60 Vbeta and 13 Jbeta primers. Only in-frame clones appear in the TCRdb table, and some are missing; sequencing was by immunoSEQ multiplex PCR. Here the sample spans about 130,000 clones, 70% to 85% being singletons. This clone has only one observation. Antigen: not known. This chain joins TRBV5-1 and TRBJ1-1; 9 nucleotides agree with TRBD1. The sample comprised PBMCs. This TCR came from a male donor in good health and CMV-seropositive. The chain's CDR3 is CASSRDRVDTEAFF. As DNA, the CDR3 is TGCGCCAGCAGCAGGGACAGGGTCGACACTGAAGCTTTCTTT.